The clone carrying this TCR beta chain has just a few counts. As yet, its antigen is unknown. These data belong to a study of regulatory T cells in long-lasting Graves disease. Overall study results and limits: Persistent disease showed a preference for TRBV28, TRBJ1-2 and TRBJ2-5. Persistent Graves' cases showed lower TCR diversity than newly diagnosed cases.

The V gene's germline CDR1 is DFQATT and CDR2 SNEGSKA (reference sequence). There are 15 residues in the CDR3. Deletions cut 0 bases from V and 2 bases from J, with 10 bases between. Specified time point: persistent/refractory GD, antithyroid drugs over 5 years with positive TRAb. After RNA was extracted from PBMCs, the TCR library was made from it. TCR beta libraries were built with iRepertoire HTBI primers and Arm-PCR of CDR3 regions. TCRdb re-called the multiplex PCR reads through MiXCR, storing one row per CDR3 protein. The sample contains about 660,000 distinct CDR3 sequences, about 32% of which appear only once.

The clonotype comes from a female donor with Graves disease. Material: peripheral blood mononuclear cells (PBMCs), obtained when the disease was refractory, from a patient treated with antithyroid drugs. J is TRBJ2-2 and V is TRBV20-1; no firm D call. CDR3 region: CSARELAVNTGELFF. The CDR3 DNA follows: TGCAGTGCTAGAGAGCTGGCAGTCAACACCGGGGAGCTGTTTTTT.